There are many counts of the clone carrying this T cell receptor beta chain. Its specificity is not known. This sample's TCRbeta library carried unique molecular identifier barcodes. TCRdb analysed the PCR reads with MiXCR anew, one entry per CDR3 protein. The data hold tens of thousands of distinct CDR3 sequences, with about 9% observed a single time. The entry originates in a study of T-cell reconstitution after alpha-beta-depleted transplantation in children. Study-wide findings and caveats: Several patients had high TCRbeta diversity at day 60; it came from surviving recipient T cells and thymic progenitors. The study reportedly traced alpha-beta T cells about two months after transplant to several hundred expanded graft clones. Fresh T-cell production supplied most of the T-cell counts and diversity seen one year after transplant.

The clonotype comes from a male patient aged 2 to 9 who had a stem cell transplant for chronic granulomatous disease, so the T cells may come from the graft donor. The sequencing used PBMCs, mostly from graft donor cells, collected 60 days after TCRalphabeta/CD19-depleted stem cell transplant.

CDR3 amino acids: CASSPGGYEQYF. The CDR3 DNA follows: TGTGCCAGCTCACCGGGGGGCTACGAGCAGTACTTC. The V call is TRBV18, the J call TRBJ2-7; D may be TRBD2 (6 bases). The germline V and J ends were trimmed by 3 bases and 3 bases, with 6 bases remaining between them. This CDR3 is built from 12 residues. The germline CDR1 and CDR2 sequences are KGHSH and LQKENI.